This T cell receptor beta chain is drawn from a study of blood T cell repertoires in COVID-19. TCRdb keeps only in-frame clones here, not all; method: immunoSEQ multiplex PCR. The sample lists more than 300,000 clones, more than 75% seen once, with under 6.5% in the top ten. Per germline, CDR1 SGHVS and CDR2 FNYEAQ. J gave up 2 bases and V 4 bases, and 7 bases lay outside the gene matches. This CDR3 contains 15 residues. This TCR derives from a woman between 50 and 59 years old with COVID-19, enrolled during active disease. The chain employs TRBV7-6 and TRBJ2-7; 8 positions agree with TRBD1. The sequenced material came from peripheral blood. The CDR3 protein is CASSSRTGIAYEQYF. The CDR3 DNA reads TGTGCCAGCAGCTCCCGGACAGGGATCGCCTACGAGCAGTACTTC.